This T cell receptor (beta chain) was obtained from a study of blood T cell repertoires in COVID-19. As for the study in general: Samples taken during acute and convalescent COVID-19 were collected in the United States, Italy and Spain. Sources were T cells, B-cell-depleted T cells, or PBMCs; the material itself was cDNA or gDNA.

How the authors handled the data: Reference gene primers were amplified, and this amplification served to estimate nucleated cell counts. The method was immunoSEQ multiplex PCR; TCRdb's version includes in-frame clones alone and lacks a portion of them. V and J calls and clone size are as listed in that table; D and trimming were resolved from the DNA. The sample gives more than 200,000 clones, about 84% of which show up once; 3.5% to 5.5% is in the top ten. The CDR3 has 15 amino acids. The germline gives CDR1 SGHAT, CDR2 FQNNGV. Deletions cut 4 bases from V and 4 bases from J, with 13 bases between. Assignments of participants to cohorts depended upon their own reported clinical history.

Sample: PBMCs or T cells enriched from blood (not recorded which). The rearrangement links TRBV11-2 to TRBJ2-2; D perhaps matches TRBD1 (5 bases). The TCR sequence derives from a man younger than 40 with acute COVID-19. The CDR3 loop is CASSSLGVVTGELFF. The CDR3 nucleotides read TGTGCCAGCAGCTCCCTAGGGGTTGTCACCGGGGAGCTGTTTTTT. The full variable domain, completed using reference TRBV11-2 and TRBJ2-2, is EAGVAQSPRYKIIEKRQSVAFWCNPISGHATLYWYQQILGQGPKLLIQFQNNGVVDDSQLPKDRFSAERLKGVDSTLKIQPAKLEDSAVYLCASSSLGVVTGELFFGEGSRLTVL.